This is a list of T cell receptor beta chains from one sample in a study of T cell responses to AZD1222 COVID-19 vaccine. The method was immunoSEQ multiplex PCR; TCRdb's version includes in-frame clones alone and lacks a portion of them. The sample holds about 93,000 clones; 85% to 90% are singletons and the top ten take approximately 2.8%. Here the sequenced sample was peripheral blood, taken on day 0 of MenACWY control vaccination. These TCRs come from an adult in good health. CDR3s include the opening cysteine and the closing phenylalanine or tryptophan. Fields, in order: D gene, J gene, V gene, CDR3 length, clone size, CDR3 protein, CDR3 DNA. D genes are given only for firm matches. Not every row has a clone size; where given, it reads once, few, many or a size class.

TRBD2,TRBJ2-5,TRBV27,14,-,CASSSFAGEETQYF,TGTGCCAGCAGTTCCTTCGCGGGAGAAGAGACCCAGTACTTC
-,TRBJ1-2,TRBV25-1,14,-,CASSEFVGGSGYTF,TGTGCCAGCAGTGAATTTGTGGGGGGCTCTGGCTACACCTTC
TRBD1,TRBJ2-1,TRBV29-1,14,-,CSGKPGQGYNEQFF,TGCAGCGGTAAACCGGGACAGGGATACAATGAGCAGTTCTTC
TRBD1,TRBJ2-7,TRBV5-4,13,-,CASSPDRGDEQYF,TGTGCCAGCAGCCCGGACAGGGGGGACGAGCAGTACTTC
-,TRBJ2-1,TRBV29-1,14,-,CSVAPRLSYNEQFF,TGCAGCGTTGCTCCGCGACTCTCCTACAATGAGCAGTTCTTC
-,TRBJ1-1,TRBV27,15,-,CASRPLRGSDTEAFF,TGTGCCAGCAGGCCCCTGAGGGGCAGTGACACTGAAGCTTTCTTT
-,TRBJ2-3,TRBV2,14,-,CASSRDGSRDTQYF,TGTGCCAGCAGCCGGGACGGCAGCAGGGATACGCAGTATTTT
-,TRBJ2-2,TRBV7-3,12,-,CASSFEAGELFF,TGTGCCAGCAGCTTCGAGGCCGGGGAGCTGTTTTTT
-,TRBJ1-2,TRBV29-1,14,-,CSVAGGGTNYGYTF,TGCAGCGTTGCTGGCGGGGGGACTAACTATGGCTACACCTTC
TRBD2,TRBJ2-1,TRBV5-1,17,-,CASSLDTSGGVYNEQFF,TGCGCCAGCAGCTTGGATACTAGCGGGGGGGTATACAATGAGCAGTTCTTC
-,TRBJ1-5,TRBV7-2,13,-,CASSLGRNQPQHF,TGTGCCAGCAGCTTGGGACGGAATCAGCCCCAGCATTTT
-,TRBJ1-3,TRBV6-4,14,once,CASLASFSGNTIYF,TGTGCCAGCTTGGCCAGTTTCTCTGGAAACACCATATATTTT
-,TRBJ1-2,TRBV28,13,-,CASSFFVYYGYTF,TGTGCCAGCAGTTTTTTTGTGTACTATGGCTACACCTTC
-,TRBJ1-2,TRBV30,12,once,CAWKDSNYGYTF,TGTGCCTGGAAGGACAGTAACTATGGCTACACCTTC
-,TRBJ1-5,TRBV6-6,15,once,CASSKDGQDYQPQHF,TGTGCCAGCAGTAAGGACGGACAAGATTACCAGCCCCAGCATTTT
-,TRBJ1-1,TRBV11-3,13,-,CASSRTRGTEAFF,TGTGCCAGCAGCCGTACAAGGGGGACTGAAGCTTTCTTT
-,TRBJ2-7,TRBV30,12,-,CAWSVDLYEQYF,TGTGCCTGGAGTGTCGACCTCTACGAGCAGTACTTC
-,TRBJ2-5,TRBV7-9,13,-,CASSLQGKETQYF,TGTGCCAGCAGCTTACAAGGGAAAGAGACCCAGTACTTC
-,TRBJ2-7,TRBV27,16,-,CASSLSRTGTTHEQYF,TGTGCCAGCAGTTTATCCCGAACCGGGACGACACACGAGCAGTACTTC
TRBD1,TRBJ1-5,TRBV10-3,14,-,CAVRGQGSSQPQHF,TGTGCCGTCCGGGGACAGGGTTCTAGTCAGCCCCAGCATTTT
-,TRBJ2-2,TRBV9,14,-,CASSAQGNTGELFF,TGTGCCAGCAGCGCCCAGGGGAACACCGGGGAGCTGTTTTTT
-,TRBJ1-4,TRBV5-1,13,-,CASSPRGGGKLFF,TGCGCCAGCAGCCCCAGGGGAGGGGGAAAACTGTTTTTT
TRBD1,TRBJ2-7,TRBV2,17,-,CASSVSPGTGVDYEQYF,TGTGCCAGCAGTGTTAGTCCCGGGACAGGGGTAGACTACGAGCAGTACTTC
-,TRBJ2-2,TRBV7-6,15,-,CASSFGQGNTGELFF,TGTGCCAGCAGCTTCGGTCAGGGTAACACCGGGGAGCTGTTTTTT
-,TRBJ2-3,TRBV12-5,12,-,CASGPDTDTQYF,TGTGCTAGTGGTCCGGACACAGATACGCAGTATTTT
-,TRBJ2-3,TRBV4-2,14,few,CASSQDSNIDTQYF,TGTGCCAGCAGCCAAGATAGCAACATAGATACGCAGTATTTT